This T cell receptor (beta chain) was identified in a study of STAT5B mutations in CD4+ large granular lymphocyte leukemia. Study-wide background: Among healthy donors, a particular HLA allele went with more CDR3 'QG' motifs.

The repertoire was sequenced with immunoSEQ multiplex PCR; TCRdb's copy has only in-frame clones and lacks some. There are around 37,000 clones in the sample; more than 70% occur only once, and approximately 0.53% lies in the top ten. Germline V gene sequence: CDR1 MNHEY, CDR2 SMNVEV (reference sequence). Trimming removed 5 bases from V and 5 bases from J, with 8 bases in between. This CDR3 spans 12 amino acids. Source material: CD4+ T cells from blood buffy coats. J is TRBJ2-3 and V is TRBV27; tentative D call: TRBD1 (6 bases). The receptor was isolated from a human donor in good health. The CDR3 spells CASSRRGDTQYF. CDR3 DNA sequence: TGTGCCAGCAGTCGCAGGGGAGATACGCAGTATTTT.